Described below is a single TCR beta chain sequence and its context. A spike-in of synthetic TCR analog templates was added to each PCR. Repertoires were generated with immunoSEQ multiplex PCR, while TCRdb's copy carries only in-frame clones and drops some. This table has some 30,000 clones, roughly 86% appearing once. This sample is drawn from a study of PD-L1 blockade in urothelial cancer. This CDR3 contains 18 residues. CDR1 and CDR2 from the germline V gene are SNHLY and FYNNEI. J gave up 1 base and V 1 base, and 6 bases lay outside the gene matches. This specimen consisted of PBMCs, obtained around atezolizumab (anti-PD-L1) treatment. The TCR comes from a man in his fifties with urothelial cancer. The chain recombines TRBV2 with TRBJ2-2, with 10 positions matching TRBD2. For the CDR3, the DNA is TGTGCCAGCAGTGAAGTGTCCCTAGCGGGAGTGAACACCGGGGAGCTGTTTTTT. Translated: CASSEVSLAGVNTGELFF.